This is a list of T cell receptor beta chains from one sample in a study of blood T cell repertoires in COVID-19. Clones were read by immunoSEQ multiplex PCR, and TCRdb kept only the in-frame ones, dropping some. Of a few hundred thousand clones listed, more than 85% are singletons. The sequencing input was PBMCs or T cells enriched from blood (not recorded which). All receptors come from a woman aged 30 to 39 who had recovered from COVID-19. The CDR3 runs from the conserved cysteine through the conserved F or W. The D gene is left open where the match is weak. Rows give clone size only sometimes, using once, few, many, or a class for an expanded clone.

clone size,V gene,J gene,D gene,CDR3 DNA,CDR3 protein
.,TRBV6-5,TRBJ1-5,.,TGTGCCAGCAGCGACACTCAAACCCAGCCCCAGCATTTT,CASSDTQTQPQHF
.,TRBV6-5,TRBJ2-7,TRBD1,TGTGCCAGCACCGAGGAGGGGACAGGGGGCTACGAGCAGTACTTC,CASTEEGTGGYEQYF
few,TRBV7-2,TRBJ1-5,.,TGTGCCAGCAGCTTAGCGGCAGGGGAATGGAATCAGCCCCAGCATTTT,CASSLAAGEWNQPQHF
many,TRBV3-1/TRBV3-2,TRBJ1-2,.,TGTGCCAGCAGCCAAGACTCAGGGTACTATGGCTACACCTTC,CASSQDSGYYGYTF
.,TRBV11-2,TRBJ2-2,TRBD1,TGTGCCAGCAGCTTAGGTGGCGACAGGGTCACCGGGGAGCTGTTTTTT,CASSLGGDRVTGELFF
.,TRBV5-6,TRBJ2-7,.,TGTGCCAGCAGCTTGGGGCCAGATCCATCCTACGAGCAGTACTTC,CASSLGPDPSYEQYF
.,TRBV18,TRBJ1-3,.,TGTGCCAGCTCACCTCTCGGAAACACCATATATTTT,CASSPLGNTIYF
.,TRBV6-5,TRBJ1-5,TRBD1,TGTGCCAGCAGACTCGACAGGGGCCTGCCCCAGCATTTT,CASRLDRGLPQHF
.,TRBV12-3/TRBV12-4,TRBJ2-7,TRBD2,TGTGCCAGCAGTTCCGGACTAGCGAAACAGTACTTC,CASSSGLAKQYF
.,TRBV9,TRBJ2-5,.,TGTGCCAGCAGCGTAGCGGGAAAGTCACAAGAGACCCAGTACTTC,CASSVAGKSQETQYF
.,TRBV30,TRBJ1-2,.,TGTGCCTGGAGTGTAAACCGGGGATATGGCTACACCTTC,CAWSVNRGYGYTF
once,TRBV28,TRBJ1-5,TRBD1,TGTGCCACTAGGACAGGGTTTGGTCAGCCCCAGCATTTT,CATRTGFGQPQHF
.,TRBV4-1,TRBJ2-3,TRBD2,TGCGCCAGCAGACGGGGACTAGCGTTGACAGATACGCAGTATTTT,CASRRGLALTDTQYF
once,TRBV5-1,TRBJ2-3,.,TGCGCCAGCGGGGGGAGCACAGATACGCAGTATTTT,CASGGSTDTQYF
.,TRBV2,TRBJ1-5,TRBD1,TGTGCCAGCAGCGGACAGGGAGATCAGCCCCAGCATTTT,CASSGQGDQPQHF
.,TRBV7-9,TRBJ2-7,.,TGTGCCAGCAGTTTCGGTTCCGAGCAGTACTTC,CASSFGSEQYF
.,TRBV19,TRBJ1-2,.,TGTGCCAGTAGTATCTCGTATGTCGGGGTTGGCTACACCTTC,CASSISYVGVGYTF
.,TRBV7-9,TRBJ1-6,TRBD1,TGTGCCAGCAGCGAAGCCGGGACAGGTGATAATTCACCCCTCCACTTT,CASSEAGTGDNSPLHF
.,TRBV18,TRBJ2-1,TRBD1,TGTGCCAGCTCACCGACGACAGGGACAGGGGTCGGTCATGAGCAGTTCTTC,CASSPTTGTGVGHEQFF
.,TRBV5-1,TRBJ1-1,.,TGCGCCAGCAGCTTATCACAGGGGAACACTGAAGCTTTCTTT,CASSLSQGNTEAFF
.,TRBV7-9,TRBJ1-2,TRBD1,TGTGCCAGCAGCTTAGCACCGGGACAGTTTTATGGCTACACCTTC,CASSLAPGQFYGYTF
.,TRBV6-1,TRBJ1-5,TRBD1,TGTGCCAGCAGTGAAAGGACAGGGATTTATCAGCCCCAGCATTTT,CASSERTGIYQPQHF
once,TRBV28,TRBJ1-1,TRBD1,TGTGCCAGCAGTCGACAGGGCGGGACTGAAGCTTTCTTT,CASSRQGGTEAFF
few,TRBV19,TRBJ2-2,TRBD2,TGTGCCAGTAGTTTTCCGACAAGAACTAGCGGGAGACCCGGGGAGCTGTTTTTT,CASSFPTRTSGRPGELFF
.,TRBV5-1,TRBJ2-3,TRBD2,TGCGCCAGCAGCTACCTCGCGGGAGAGGGGACAGATACGCAGTATTTT,CASSYLAGEGTDTQYF
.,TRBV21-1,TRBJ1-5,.,TGTGCCAGCAGCAAAGATCCACGCGGCAATCAGCCCCAGCATTTT,CASSKDPRGNQPQHF
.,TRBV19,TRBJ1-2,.,TGTGCCAGTAGTGATTTCGCGACACGGTCTCTTGGCTACACCTTC,CASSDFATRSLGYTF
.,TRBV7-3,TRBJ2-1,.,TGTGCCAGCAGCTCTGGACAGAGCTCCTACAATGAGCAGTTCTTC,CASSSGQSSYNEQFF
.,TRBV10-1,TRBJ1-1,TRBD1,TGCGCCAGCAGTGTCGGACAGGCGAACACTGAAGCTTTCTTT,CASSVGQANTEAFF
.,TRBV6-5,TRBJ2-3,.,TGTGCCAGCACCAAGACTTTGCCGGATACGCAGTATTTT,CASTKTLPDTQYF
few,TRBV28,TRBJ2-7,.,TGTGCCAGCAGCGGTCGGACAGACCGAATCCTCTTC,CASSGRTDRILF
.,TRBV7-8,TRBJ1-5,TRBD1,TGTGCCAGCAGCTTAGCGAGGGCAGGGGGAGACAATCAGCCCCAGCATTTT,CASSLARAGGDNQPQHF
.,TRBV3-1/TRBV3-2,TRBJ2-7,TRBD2,TGTGCCAGCAGACTATCGGGACTAATCGATCACGAGCAGTACTTC,CASRLSGLIDHEQYF
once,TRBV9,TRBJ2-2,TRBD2,TGTGCCAGCAGCGTATCGGTAGCGGGGGGGCCGAACACCGGGGAGCTGTTTTTT,CASSVSVAGGPNTGELFF
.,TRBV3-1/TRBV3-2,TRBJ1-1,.,TGTGCCAGCAGCCACAGGGTAGGGGTGCCTGAAGCTTTCTTT,CASSHRVGVPEAFF
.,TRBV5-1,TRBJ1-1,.,TGCGCCAGCAGCGCAGGGACATACCTAGGAGGTACTGAAGCTTTCTTT,CASSAGTYLGGTEAFF
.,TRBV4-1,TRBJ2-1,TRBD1,TGCGCCAGCAGCCAAGTTCCAGGGGGACCCTACAATGAGCAGTTCTTC,CASSQVPGGPYNEQFF
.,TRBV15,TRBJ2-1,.,TGTGCCACCAGCAGAAGCGGGTACAATGAGCAGTTCTTC,CATSRSGYNEQFF
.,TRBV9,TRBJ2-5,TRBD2,TGTGCCAGCAGCGTAGATGGCAGCGGGATGGAGACCCAGTACTTC,CASSVDGSGMETQYF
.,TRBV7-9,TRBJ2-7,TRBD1,TGTGCCAGCAGCTACGGCGGGCAGGGGGCGGGATACGAGCAGTACTTC,CASSYGGQGAGYEQYF
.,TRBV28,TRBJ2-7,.,TGTGCCAGCAGTTTATCAGGGCAGGGTATAAGCGAGCAGTACTTC,CASSLSGQGISEQYF
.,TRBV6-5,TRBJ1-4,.,TGTGCCAGCAGTTACAGGGGAACAACTAATGAAAAACTGTTTTTT,CASSYRGTTNEKLFF
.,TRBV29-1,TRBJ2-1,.,TGCAGCGTTGAACGTCTATCTGGTGAGCAGTTCTTC,CSVERLSGEQFF
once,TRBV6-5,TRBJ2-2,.,TGTGCCAGCAATCCGGGAGCTACCGGGGAGCTGTTTTTT,CASNPGATGELFF
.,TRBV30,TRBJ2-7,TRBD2,TGTGCCTGGAGCTTCGGTCGTGGCGGGGGTTACTCCTACGAGCAGTACTTC,CAWSFGRGGGYSYEQYF
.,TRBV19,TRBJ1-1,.,TGTGCCAGTAGTGGTACCGCGGGCACTGAAGCTTTCTTT,CASSGTAGTEAFF
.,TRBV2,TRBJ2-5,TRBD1,TGTGCCAGCAGTCCCCCACCGGGACAGGGGCATCAAGAGACCCAGTACTTC,CASSPPPGQGHQETQYF
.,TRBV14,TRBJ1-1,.,TGTGCCAGCAGCCAAGAACGCGGGACTGAAGCTTTCTTT,CASSQERGTEAFF
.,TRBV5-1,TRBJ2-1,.,TGCGCCAGCAGCTATGACACCTCCTACAATGAGCAGTTCTTC,CASSYDTSYNEQFF
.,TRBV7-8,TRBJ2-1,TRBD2,TGTGCCAGCAGCGAAACTAGCGGGTATGTCGGTGAGCAGTTCTTC,CASSETSGYVGEQFF
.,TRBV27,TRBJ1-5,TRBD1,TGTGCCAGCAGTCCTTGGACAGGGGCAAGCAATCAGCCCCAGCATTTT,CASSPWTGASNQPQHF
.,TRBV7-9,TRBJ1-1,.,TGTGCCAGCAGCCCCTCCGTTACAGAGAACACTGAAGCTTTCTTT,CASSPSVTENTEAFF
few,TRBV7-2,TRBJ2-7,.,TGTGCTACGGCGCGGGACTACGAGCAGTACTTC,CATARDYEQYF
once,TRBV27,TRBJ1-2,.,TGTGCCAGCAGTTTATGGCAGACTAACTATGGCTACACCTTC,CASSLWQTNYGYTF
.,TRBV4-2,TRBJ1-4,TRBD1,TGTGCCAGCAGCCTAGGGGCAGGGGGAAGGGAAAAACTGTTTTTT,CASSLGAGGREKLFF
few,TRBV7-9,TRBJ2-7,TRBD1,TGTGCCAGCAGCCAGTGGATCCGGACAGGGGACGAGCAGTACTTC,CASSQWIRTGDEQYF
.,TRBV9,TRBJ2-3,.,.,CASSVVGTGSSTPYF